This TCR beta chain is drawn from a study of cytomegalovirus exposure and HLA in healthy donors. The PCR made use of 60 Vbeta and 13 Jbeta primers. Here immunoSEQ multiplex PCR was the method, and the copy in TCRdb shows in-frame clones only, minus some. The sample lists approximately 160,000 clones; roughly 80% were seen once. Germline V gives CDR1 ENHRY, CDR2 SYGVKD. V was shortened by 5 bases and J by 1 base, with 11 bases between the two germline ends. CDR3 length: 14 amino acids. The clonotype was recovered from a man aged 30 to 45 in good health and CMV-seropositive. Input material: PBMCs. The gene calls are TRBV10-3 and TRBJ1-1; the D is unclear. Here the CDR3 reads CAISLEEPNTEAFF. The DNA for the CDR3 is TGTGCCATCAGTTTGGAGGAACCGAACACTGAAGCTTTCTTT.